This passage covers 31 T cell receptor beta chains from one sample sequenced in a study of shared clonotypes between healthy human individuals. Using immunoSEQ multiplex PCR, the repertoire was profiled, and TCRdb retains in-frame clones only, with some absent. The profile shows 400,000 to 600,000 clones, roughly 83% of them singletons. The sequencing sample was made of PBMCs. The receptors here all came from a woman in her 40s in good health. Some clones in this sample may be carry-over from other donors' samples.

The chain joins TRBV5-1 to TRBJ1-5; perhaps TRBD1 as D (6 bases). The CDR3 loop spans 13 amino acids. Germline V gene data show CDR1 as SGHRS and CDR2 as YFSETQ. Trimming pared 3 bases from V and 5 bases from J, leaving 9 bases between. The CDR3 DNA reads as TGCGCCAGCAGCTGGACAGTTGATCAGCCCCAGCATTTT. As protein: CASSWTVDQPQHF.

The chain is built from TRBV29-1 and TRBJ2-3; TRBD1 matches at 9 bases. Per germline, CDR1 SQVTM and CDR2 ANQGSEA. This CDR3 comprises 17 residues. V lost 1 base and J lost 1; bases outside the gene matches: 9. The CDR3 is CSVEGFGTGTRTDTQYF. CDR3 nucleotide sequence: TGCAGCGTTGAAGGTTTTGGGACAGGGACGCGCACAGATACGCAGTATTTT.

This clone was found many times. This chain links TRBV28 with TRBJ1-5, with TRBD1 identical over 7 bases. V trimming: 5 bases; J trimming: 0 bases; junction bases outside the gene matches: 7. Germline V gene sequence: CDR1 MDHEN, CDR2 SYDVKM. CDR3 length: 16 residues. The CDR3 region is CASSTTGQASNQPQHF. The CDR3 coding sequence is TGTGCCAGCAGTACGACCGGACAGGCTAGCAATCAGCCCCAGCATTTT.

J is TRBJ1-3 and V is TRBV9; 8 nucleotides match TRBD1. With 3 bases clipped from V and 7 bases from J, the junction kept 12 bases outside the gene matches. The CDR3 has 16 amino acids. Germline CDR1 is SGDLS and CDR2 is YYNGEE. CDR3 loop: CASSAQSAGTGNTIYF. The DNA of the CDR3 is TGTGCCAGCAGCGCCCAATCCGCTGGGACAGGCAACACCATATATTTT.

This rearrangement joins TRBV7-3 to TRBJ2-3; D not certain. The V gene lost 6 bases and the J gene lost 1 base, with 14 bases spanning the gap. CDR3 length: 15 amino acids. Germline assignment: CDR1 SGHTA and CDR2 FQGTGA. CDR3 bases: TGTGCCAGCAGTTCCGGCCTCGTCGGCACAGATACGCAGTATTTT. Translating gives CASSSGLVGTDTQYF. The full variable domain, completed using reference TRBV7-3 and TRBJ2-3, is GAGVSQTPSNKVTEKGKYVELRCDPISGHTALYWYRQSLGQGPEFLIYFQGTGAADDSGLPNDRFFAVRPEGSVSTLKIQRTERGDSAVYLCASSSGLVGTDTQYFGPGTRLTVL.

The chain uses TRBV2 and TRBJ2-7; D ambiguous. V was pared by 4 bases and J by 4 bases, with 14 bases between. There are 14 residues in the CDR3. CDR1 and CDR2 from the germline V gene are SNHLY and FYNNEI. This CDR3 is CASSALDPLYEQYF. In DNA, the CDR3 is TGTGCCAGCAGTGCACTGGACCCGTTATACGAGCAGTACTTC.

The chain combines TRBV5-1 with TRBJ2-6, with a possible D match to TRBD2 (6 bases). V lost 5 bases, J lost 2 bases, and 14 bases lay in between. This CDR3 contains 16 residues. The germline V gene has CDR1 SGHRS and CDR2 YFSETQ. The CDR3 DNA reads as TGCGCCAGCAGAAGGACTATTCAAGCTGGGGCCAACGTCCTGACTTTC. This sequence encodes CASRRTIQAGANVLTF.

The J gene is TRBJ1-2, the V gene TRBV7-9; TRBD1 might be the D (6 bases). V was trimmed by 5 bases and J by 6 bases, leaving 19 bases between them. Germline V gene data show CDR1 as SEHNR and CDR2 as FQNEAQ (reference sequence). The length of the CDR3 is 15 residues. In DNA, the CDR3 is TGTGCCAGCAGCCCCGGACCAGAAACAGGGCATGGCTACACCTTC. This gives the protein CASSPGPETGHGYTF.

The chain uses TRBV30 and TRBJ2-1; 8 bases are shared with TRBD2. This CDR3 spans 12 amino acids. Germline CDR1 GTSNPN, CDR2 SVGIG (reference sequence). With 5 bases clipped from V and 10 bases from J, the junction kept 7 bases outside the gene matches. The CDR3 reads CAWVAGGLEQFF. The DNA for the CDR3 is TGTGCCTGGGTGGCGGGGGGACTGGAGCAGTTCTTC.

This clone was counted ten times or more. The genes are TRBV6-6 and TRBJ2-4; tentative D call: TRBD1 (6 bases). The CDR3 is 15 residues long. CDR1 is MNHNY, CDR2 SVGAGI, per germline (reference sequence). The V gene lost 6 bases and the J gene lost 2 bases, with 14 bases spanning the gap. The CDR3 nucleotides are TGTGCCAGCAGCACCTTGGGGACAACCAAAAACATTCAGTACTTC. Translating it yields CASSTLGTTKNIQYF.

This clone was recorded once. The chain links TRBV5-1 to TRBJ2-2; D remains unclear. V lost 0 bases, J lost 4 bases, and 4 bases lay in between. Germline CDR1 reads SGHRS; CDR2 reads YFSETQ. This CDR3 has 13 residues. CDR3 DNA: TGCGCCAGCAGCTTGGCCGTCACCGGGGAGCTGTTTTTT. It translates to CASSLAVTGELFF.

CDR3 bases: TGTGCCAGCAGCGTACGGGGCCTAGCGGGAGATGAGCAGTTCTTC. It codes for CASSVRGLAGDEQFF. The chain couples TRBV9 to TRBJ2-1; 10 nucleotides line up with TRBD2. V dropped 1 base and J dropped 8; count of bases not matched to a gene: 6. The CDR3 spans 15 residues. Germline V CDR1 and CDR2: SGDLS, YYNGEE.

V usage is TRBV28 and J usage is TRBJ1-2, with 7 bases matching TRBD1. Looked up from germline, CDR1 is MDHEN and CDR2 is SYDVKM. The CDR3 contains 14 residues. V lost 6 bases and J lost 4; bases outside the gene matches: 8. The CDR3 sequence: CASSATGAGYGYTF. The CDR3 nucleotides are TGTGCCAGCAGCGCTACAGGGGCGGGCTATGGCTACACCTTC.

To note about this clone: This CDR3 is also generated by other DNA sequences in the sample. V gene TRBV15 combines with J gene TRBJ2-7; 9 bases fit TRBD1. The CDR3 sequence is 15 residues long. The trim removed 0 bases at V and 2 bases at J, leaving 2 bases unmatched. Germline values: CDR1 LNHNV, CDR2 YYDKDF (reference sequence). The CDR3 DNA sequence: TGTGCCACCAGCAGAGAGGGACAGGGCGCCTACGAGCAGTACTTC. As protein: CATSREGQGAYEQYF.

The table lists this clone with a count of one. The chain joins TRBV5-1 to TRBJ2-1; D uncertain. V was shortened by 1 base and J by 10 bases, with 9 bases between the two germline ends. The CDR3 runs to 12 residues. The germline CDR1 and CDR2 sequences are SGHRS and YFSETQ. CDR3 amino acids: CASSLMGREQFF. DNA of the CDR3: TGCGCCAGCAGCTTGATGGGCCGCGAGCAGTTCTTC.

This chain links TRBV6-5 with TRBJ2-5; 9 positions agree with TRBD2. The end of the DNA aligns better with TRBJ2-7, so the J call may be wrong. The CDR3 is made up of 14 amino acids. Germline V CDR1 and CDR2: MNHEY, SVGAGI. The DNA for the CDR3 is TGTGCCAGCAGAAAAGCAGCGGGAGGCGGCGAGCAGTACTTC. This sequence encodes CASRKAAGGGEQYF.

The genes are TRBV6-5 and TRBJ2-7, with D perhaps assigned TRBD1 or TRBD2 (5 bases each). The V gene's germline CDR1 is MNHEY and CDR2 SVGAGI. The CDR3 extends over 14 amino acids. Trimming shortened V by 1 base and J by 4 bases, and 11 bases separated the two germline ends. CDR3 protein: CASSYFRDAYEQYF. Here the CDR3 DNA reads TGTGCCAGCAGTTACTTCCGGGACGCATACGAGCAGTACTTC.

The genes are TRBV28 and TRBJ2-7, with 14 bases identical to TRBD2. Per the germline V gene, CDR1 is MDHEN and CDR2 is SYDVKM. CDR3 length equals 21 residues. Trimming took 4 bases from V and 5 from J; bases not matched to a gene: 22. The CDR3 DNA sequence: TGTGCCAGCAGTTCGACCTCCCCCCGTCCGGGACTAGCGGGAGTAGCTGACGAGCAGTACTTC. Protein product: CASSSTSPRPGLAGVADEQYF.

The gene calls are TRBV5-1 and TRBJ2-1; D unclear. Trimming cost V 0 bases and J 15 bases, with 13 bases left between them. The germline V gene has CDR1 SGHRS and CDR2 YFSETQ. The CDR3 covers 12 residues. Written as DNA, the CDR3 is TGCGCCAGCAGCTTGGAGATAGAAGGTTTGTTCTTC. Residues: CASSLEIEGLFF. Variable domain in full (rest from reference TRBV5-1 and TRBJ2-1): KAGVTQTPRYLIKTRGQQVTLSCSPISGHRSVSWYQQTPGQGLQFLFEYFSETQRNKGNFPGRFSGRQFSNSRSEMNVSTLELGDSALYLCASSLEIEGLFFGPGTRLTVL.

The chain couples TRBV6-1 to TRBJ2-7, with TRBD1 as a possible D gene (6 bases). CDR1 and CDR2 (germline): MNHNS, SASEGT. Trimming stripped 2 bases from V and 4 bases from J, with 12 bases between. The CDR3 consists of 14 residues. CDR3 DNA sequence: TGTGCCAGCAGTGAAACAGGACAGAGATACGAGCAGTACTTC. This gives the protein CASSETGQRYEQYF.

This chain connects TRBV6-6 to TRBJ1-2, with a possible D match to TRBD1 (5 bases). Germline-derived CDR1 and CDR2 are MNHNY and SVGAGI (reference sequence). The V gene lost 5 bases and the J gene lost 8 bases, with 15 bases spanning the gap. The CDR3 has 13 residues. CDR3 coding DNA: TGTGCCAGCAGTCCGACCCGGGGGGACGGCTACACCTTC. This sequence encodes CASSPTRGDGYTF.

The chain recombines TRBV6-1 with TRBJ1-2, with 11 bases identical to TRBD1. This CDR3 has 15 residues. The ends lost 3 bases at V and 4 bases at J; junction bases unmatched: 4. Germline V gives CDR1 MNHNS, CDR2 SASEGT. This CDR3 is CASSDRTGGSYGYTF. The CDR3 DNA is TGTGCCAGCAGTGACCGGACAGGGGGCAGCTATGGCTACACCTTC.

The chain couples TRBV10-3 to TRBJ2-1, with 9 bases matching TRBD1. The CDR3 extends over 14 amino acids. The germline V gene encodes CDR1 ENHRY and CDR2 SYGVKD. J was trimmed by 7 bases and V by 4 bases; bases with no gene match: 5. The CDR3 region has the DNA TGTGCCATCAGTGGCCCCGGGACAGGGAATGAGCAGTTCTTC. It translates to CAISGPGTGNEQFF.

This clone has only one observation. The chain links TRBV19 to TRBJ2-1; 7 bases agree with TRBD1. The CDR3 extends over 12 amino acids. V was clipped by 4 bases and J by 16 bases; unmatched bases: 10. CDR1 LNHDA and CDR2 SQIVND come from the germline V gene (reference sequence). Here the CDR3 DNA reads TGTGCCAGTAGTAACCGGGACAGAGCATGTTTCTTC. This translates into CASSNRDRACFF. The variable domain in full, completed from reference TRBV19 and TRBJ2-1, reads DGGITQSPKYLFRKEGQNVTLSCEQNLNHDAMYWYRQDPGQGLRLIYYSQIVNDFQKGDIAEGYSVSREKKESFPLTVTSAQKNPTAFYLCASSNRDRACFFGPGTRLTVL.

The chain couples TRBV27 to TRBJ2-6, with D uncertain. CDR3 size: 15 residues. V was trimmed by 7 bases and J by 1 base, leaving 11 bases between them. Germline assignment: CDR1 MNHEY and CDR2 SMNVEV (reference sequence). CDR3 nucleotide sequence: TGTGCCAGCAAGAACGGTCCTTCTGGGGCCAACGTCCTGACTTTC. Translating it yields CASKNGPSGANVLTF.

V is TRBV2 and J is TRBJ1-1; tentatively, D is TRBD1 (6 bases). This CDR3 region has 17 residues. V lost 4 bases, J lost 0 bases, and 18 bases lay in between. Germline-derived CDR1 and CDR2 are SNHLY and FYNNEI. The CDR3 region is CASSVMLQGRVNTEAFF. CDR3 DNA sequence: TGTGCCAGCAGTGTTATGTTACAGGGAAGAGTGAACACTGAAGCTTTCTTT.

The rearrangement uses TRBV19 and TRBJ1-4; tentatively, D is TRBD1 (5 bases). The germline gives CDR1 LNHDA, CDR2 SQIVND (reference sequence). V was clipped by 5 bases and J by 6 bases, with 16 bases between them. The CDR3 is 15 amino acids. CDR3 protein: CASSPAGRGDEKLFF. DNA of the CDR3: TGTGCCAGTAGTCCCGCCGGAAGGGGCGATGAAAAACTGTTTTTT.

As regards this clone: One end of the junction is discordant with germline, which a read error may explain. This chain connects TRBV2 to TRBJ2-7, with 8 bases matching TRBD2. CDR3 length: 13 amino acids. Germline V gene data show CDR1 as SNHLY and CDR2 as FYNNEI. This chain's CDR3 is CASRGGQNYQQYF. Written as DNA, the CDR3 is TGTGCCAGTCGCGGGGGGCAGAACTACCAGCAGTACTTC.

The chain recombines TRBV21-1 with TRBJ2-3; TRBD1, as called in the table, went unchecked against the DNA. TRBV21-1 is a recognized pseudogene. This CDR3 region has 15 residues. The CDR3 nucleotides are TGTGCCAGCAGCAAAGACAGATGTAGCACAGATACGCAGTATTTT. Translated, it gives CASSKDRCSTDTQYF.

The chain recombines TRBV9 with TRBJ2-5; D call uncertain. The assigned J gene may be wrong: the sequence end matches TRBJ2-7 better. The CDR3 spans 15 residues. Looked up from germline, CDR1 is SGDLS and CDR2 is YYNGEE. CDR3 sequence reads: CASSVVAGANYEQYF. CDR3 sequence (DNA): TGTGCCAGCAGCGTAGTTGCAGGAGCTAACTACGAGCAGTACTTC.

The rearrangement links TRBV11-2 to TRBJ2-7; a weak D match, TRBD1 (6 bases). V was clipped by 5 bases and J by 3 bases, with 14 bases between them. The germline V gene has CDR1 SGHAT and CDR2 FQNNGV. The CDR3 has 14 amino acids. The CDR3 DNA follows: TGTGCCAGCAGCCACGGACAGATAAACTACGAGCAGTACTTC. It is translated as CASSHGQINYEQYF.